The present T cell receptor (beta chain) was sequenced within a study of T cell changes during pregnancy in multiple sclerosis. Only in-frame clones appear in the TCRdb table, and some are missing; sequencing was by immunoSEQ multiplex PCR. The table shows around 66,000 clones, with 90% occurring only once. The J segment lost 5 bases and the V segment lost 5 bases, leaving 6 bases of the junction unmatched. This CDR3 comprises 15 residues. Germline CDR1 and CDR2: SSHAT and FNYEAQ (reference sequence). This clone appeared once. The receptor's source is a female donor in good health, enrolled as a control in a pregnancy study. The sample consisted of peripheral blood, taken in the first trimester of pregnancy. V usage is TRBV7-7 and J usage is TRBJ2-3; 11 bases map to TRBD2. The CDR3 DNA follows: TGTGCCAGCAGCCCCCTAGCGGGAGGAGGAGATACGCAGTATTTT. It is translated as CASSPLAGGGDTQYF. Together with reference TRBV7-7 and TRBJ2-3, the CDR3 gives the full variable domain: GAGVSQSPRYKVTKRGQDVTLRCDPISSHATLYWYQQALGQGPEFLTYFNYEAQPDKSGLPSDRFSAERPEGSISTLTIQRTEQRDSAMYRCASSPLAGGGDTQYFGPGTRLTVL.